This T cell receptor beta chain stems from a study of technical replicates of blood from a few donors. The data were produced by immunoSEQ multiplex PCR, yet TCRdb's version contains in-frame clones alone and is incomplete. The data contain about 83,000 clones, around 90% of them singletons. Germline CDR1 and CDR2: PRHDT and FYEKMQ (reference sequence). The CDR3 sequence is 14 residues long. J was trimmed by 7 bases and V by 5 bases; bases with no gene match: 7. J is TRBJ2-1 and V is TRBV13; 8 positions match TRBD1. This receptor was taken from a human donor in good health. Sequenced: T cells isolated from PBMCs. For the CDR3, the DNA is TGTGCCAGCAGCCCCCGACAGGGGAGAAATGAGCAGTTCTTC. Translating gives CASSPRQGRNEQFF.